This TCR beta chain was obtained from a study of human T cells and chemical hapten exposure. Study context: Skin of the upper inner arm, about 2 cm by about 2 cm, received 2% DPC for sensitization. Study-wide findings and caveats: Alopecia in all donors means immunity may differ from healthy individuals.

About this clonotype: Its antigen is still unknown.

As originally analysed: Sample TCR counts, which ranged from about 23,224 to 690,600, had a median of around 96,000. TCRdb re-derived calls from the RACE reads in MiXCR, one entry per CDR3 protein. These V and J calls derive from TCRdb rather than the authors' analysis. The sample carries roughly 140,000 distinct CDR3 sequences, about 10% recorded once. The germline V gene has CDR1 SGHTA and CDR2 FQGTGA. Trimming pared 5 bases from V and 4 bases from J, leaving 17 bases between. The CDR3 spans 15 residues. The time point here: patch test 2, 6 weeks after DPC sensitization. The treatment denotes: therapeutic diphenylcyclopropenone sensitization with weekly scalp DPC. It was unfractionated whole blood from which total RNA was extracted.

The TCR comes from a woman aged 45 to 65 with alopecia areata. Some clones in this sample may be carry-over from other donors' samples. The chain has TRBV7-3 and TRBJ1-1; D not certain. The material was whole blood, obtained in connection with sensitization to the hapten diphenylcyclopropenone (DPC). The CDR3 here is CASSPQGLTRTEAFF. Written as DNA, the CDR3 is TGTGCCAGCAGCCCGCAAGGACTCACCCGCACTGAAGCTTTCTTT.